This T cell receptor beta chain was identified during a study of T cells in Graves' hyperthyroidism and ophthalmopathy. Researchers amplified the TCR beta CDR3 regions from RNA transcripts. The HTBI primer set was used in a first-round RT-PCR of the TCR CDR3. TCRdb passed the multiplex PCR reads through MiXCR, listing each CDR3 protein once. Counted here are approximately 640,000 distinct CDR3 sequences, just under 45% occurring once; the ten biggest clones make up approximately 6.8%. This clonotype was seen only a few times. The germline gives CDR1 SGDLS, CDR2 YYNGEE. This CDR3 has 15 residues. V dropped 0 bases and J dropped 6; count of bases not matched to a gene: 7.

The TCR sequence derives from an adult man with Graves' disease, either hyperthyroidism or ophthalmopathy (not recorded which). The J gene is TRBJ2-7, the V gene TRBV9; 9 bases fit TRBD2. The specimen sequenced was peripheral blood or thyroid tissue (not recorded which). CDR3 in amino acids: CASSVGLAGVSEQYF. CDR3 in DNA: TGTGCCAGCAGCGTAGGATTAGCGGGGGTAAGCGAGCAGTACTTC.